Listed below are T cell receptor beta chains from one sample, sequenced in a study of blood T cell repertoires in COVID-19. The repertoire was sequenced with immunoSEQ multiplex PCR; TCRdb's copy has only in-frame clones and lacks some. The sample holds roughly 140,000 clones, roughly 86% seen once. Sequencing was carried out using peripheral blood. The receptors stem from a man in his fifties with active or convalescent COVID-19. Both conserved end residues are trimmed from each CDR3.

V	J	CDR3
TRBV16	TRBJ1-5	ASSPGPANQPQH
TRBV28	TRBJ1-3	ASSVSAVGFVENTIY
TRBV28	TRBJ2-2	ASSRTDANTGELF
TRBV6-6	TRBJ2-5	ASSPTGQGKETQY
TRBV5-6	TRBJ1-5	ASSLKGAGSNQPQH
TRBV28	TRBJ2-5	ASSQGETQY
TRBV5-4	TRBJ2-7	ASSSPAGTGSYEQY
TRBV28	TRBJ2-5	ASRRDSYWAGETQY
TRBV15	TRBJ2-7	ATSRSQGIAYEQY
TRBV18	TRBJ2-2	ASSPRDGGELF
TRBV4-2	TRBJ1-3	ASSRFQGESSGNTIY
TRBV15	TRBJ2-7	ATSRDGASVRDQQY
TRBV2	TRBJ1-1	ASSVQGNTEAF
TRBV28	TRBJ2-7	ASSLFTGSYTYEQY
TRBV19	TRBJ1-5	ATSGGFGNQPQH
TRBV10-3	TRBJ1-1	AISNPREKAF
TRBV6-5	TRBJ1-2	ASSYVRDRGGYT
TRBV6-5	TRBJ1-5	ASLLRGSNQPQH
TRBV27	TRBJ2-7	ASSRSRDRNLEQY
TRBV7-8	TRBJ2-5	ASSLADLGVRETQY
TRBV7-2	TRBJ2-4	ASSFGGGQNIQY
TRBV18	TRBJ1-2	ASSRIDPMAANYGYT
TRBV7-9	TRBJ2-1	ASSLGGGRADNEQF
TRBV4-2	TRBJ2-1	ASSQVSGSSNEQF
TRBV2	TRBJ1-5	ASSGQFSNQPQH
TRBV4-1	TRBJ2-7	ASSRDRAYEQY
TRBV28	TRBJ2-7	ASSFEGFPYEQY
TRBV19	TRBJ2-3	ASSIDRTEDTQY